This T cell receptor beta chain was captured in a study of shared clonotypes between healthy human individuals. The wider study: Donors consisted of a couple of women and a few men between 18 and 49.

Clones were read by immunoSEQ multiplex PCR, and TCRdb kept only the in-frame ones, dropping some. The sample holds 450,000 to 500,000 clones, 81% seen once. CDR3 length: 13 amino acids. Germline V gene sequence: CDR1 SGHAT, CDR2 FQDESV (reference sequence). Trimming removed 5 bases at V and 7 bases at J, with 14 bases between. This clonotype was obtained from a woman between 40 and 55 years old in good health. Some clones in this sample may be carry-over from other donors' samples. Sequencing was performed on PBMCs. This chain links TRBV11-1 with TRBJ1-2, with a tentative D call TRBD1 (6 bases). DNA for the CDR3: TGTGCCAGCAGCCGTACAGGGTATCTTGGCTACACCTTC. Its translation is CASSRTGYLGYTF.